Below, one T cell receptor beta chain is given with its context. What it binds is unknown. The source of the sample is a study of OX40 agonist ivuxolimab in advanced cancers. Points from the study as a whole: The study found that CD8+ T cells averaged more expanded clones than CD4+.

The protocol was immunoSEQ multiplex PCR, while the TCRdb copy is restricted to in-frame clones and leaves out a portion. This table holds 100,000 to 110,000 clones, 89% found once. Sample: CD4+ or CD8+ T cells sorted from blood, taken in a trial of the OX40 agonist ivuxolimab. This receptor was obtained from an adult with an advanced solid tumor such as melanoma, head and neck, liver or kidney cancer.

The CDR3, as DNA: TGTGCCACCAGCAGAGGTGGCGGGGGGAACACTGAAGCTTTCTTT. Protein: CATSRGGGGNTEAFF. The chain has TRBV15 and TRBJ1-1; D is perhaps TRBD1 (5 bases). The CDR3 sequence is 15 residues long. Per germline, CDR1 LNHNV and CDR2 YYDKDF (reference sequence). Between the trimmed V and J ends, which lost 1 base and 1 base, there was a span of 10 bases.